The next 32 T cell receptor beta chains were all read from a single sample in a study of blood T cell repertoires in COVID-19. Clones were read by immunoSEQ multiplex PCR, and TCRdb kept only the in-frame ones, dropping some. Of roughly 250,000 clones in the sample, 85% to 90% were seen once. Sequencing input: peripheral blood. Source of these receptors: a woman in her thirties or forties with acute or convalescent COVID-19.

The chain uses TRBV13 and TRBJ1-2, with a weak D call TRBD1 (5 bases). Trimming took off 4 bases at V and 0 bases at J, with 21 bases between the two ends. CDR3 length equals 18 residues. Per the germline V gene, CDR1 is PRHDT and CDR2 is FYEKMQ (reference sequence). The chain's CDR3 is CASSSHSEETVANYGYTF. The CDR3 coding sequence is TGTGCCAGCAGCTCCCACTCCGAAGAGACAGTAGCTAACTATGGCTACACCTTC.

This clone was seen a single time. The J gene is TRBJ2-7, the V gene TRBV7-9, with D perhaps matching TRBD1 (6 bases). Looked up from germline, CDR1 is SEHNR and CDR2 is FQNEAQ (reference sequence). This CDR3 spans 15 amino acids. V dropped 5 bases and J dropped 0 bases, with 14 bases sitting between them. The CDR3 bases are TGTGCCAGCAGCCCAGCCGGGACACCCTCCTACGAGCAGTACGTC. It encodes CASSPAGTPSYEQYV.

This clone was detected once. The chain uses TRBV13 and TRBJ2-3, with TRBD2 matching 10 bases. CDR1 and CDR2 from the germline V gene are PRHDT and FYEKMQ (reference sequence). The CDR3 has 16 amino acids. Unmatched junction bases numbered 6, after V lost 2 bases and J lost 4 bases. CDR3 sequence: CASSLSLAGVSDTQYF. The CDR3 DNA reads TGTGCCAGCAGCTTAAGCCTAGCGGGGGTGTCAGATACGCAGTATTTT.

This clone came up once. The chain links TRBV5-6 to TRBJ2-7; 9 nucleotides agree with TRBD1. Germline CDR1 SGHDT, CDR2 YYEEEE. This CDR3 is 14 amino acids long. V was pared by 6 bases and J by 7 bases, with 11 bases of the junction left unmatched. The CDR3 sequence is CASTEGQGRGEQYV. The CDR3 nucleotides are TGTGCCAGCACCGAAGGACAGGGGCGAGGGGAGCAGTACGTC.

This clone was picked up one time. V and J are TRBV2 and TRBJ2-5; D is unclear. The ends were cut back, 4 bases at V and 1 base at J, with 7 bases in the middle. Germline CDR1 reads SNHLY; CDR2 reads FYNNEI. This CDR3 region has 13 residues. The CDR3 nucleotides read TGTGCCAGCAGTGGCCCTAGCCAAGAGACCCAGTACTTC. The encoded protein is CASSGPSQETQYF.

This clone came up once. V is TRBV11-2 and J is TRBJ1-1; no definite D call. This CDR3 spans 13 amino acids. Germline assignment: CDR1 SGHAT and CDR2 FQNNGV. With 5 bases removed from V and 1 base from J, the gap between germline ends came to 8 bases. The CDR3 here is CASSITRNTEAFF. The CDR3 bases are TGTGCCAGCAGCATTACGCGGAACACTGAAGCTTTCTTT. Full variable domain (missing parts from reference TRBV11-2 and TRBJ1-1): EAGVAQSPRYKIIEKRQSVAFWCNPISGHATLYWYQQILGQGPKLLIQFQNNGVVDDSQLPKDRFSAERLKGVDSTLKIQPAKLEDSAVYLCASSITRNTEAFFGQGTRLTVV.

This clone occurred a few times. The rearrangement joins TRBV12-5 to TRBJ2-1; a weak D match, TRBD2 (6 bases). CDR3 length: 18 amino acids. Trimming took off 5 bases at V and 6 bases at J, with 26 bases between the two ends. Looked up from germline, CDR1 is LGHNT and CDR2 is FRNRAP. The CDR3 loop reads CASGPIPDGDSFSNEQFF. DNA for the CDR3: TGTGCTAGTGGTCCGATTCCTGATGGGGACTCCTTCTCCAATGAGCAGTTCTTC.

This sequence joins TRBV28 and TRBJ1-5; 12 bases align to TRBD1. V lost 4 bases to trimming and J lost 7 bases; unmatched junction nucleotides: 8. CDR1 is MDHEN, CDR2 SYDVKM, per germline. The length of the CDR3 is 16 residues. The CDR3 nucleotides read TGTGCCAGCAGTTCCCGGGGACAGGGGGCAGGGCAGCCCCAGCATTTT. Residues: CASSSRGQGAGQPQHF. Variable domain in full (rest from reference TRBV28 and TRBJ1-5): DVKVTQSSRYLVKRTGEKVFLECVQDMDHENMFWYRQDPGLGLRLIYFSYDVKMKEKGDIPEGYSVSREKKERFSLILESASTNQTSMYLCASSSRGQGAGQPQHFGDGTRLSIL.

This clone has only a few counts. The chain uses TRBV5-4 and TRBJ1-2; D is perhaps TRBD1 (6 bases). V shed 4 bases and J shed 5 bases, with 12 bases lying between them. The CDR3 consists of 13 residues. Germline assignment: CDR1 SGHNT and CDR2 YYREEE (reference sequence). CDR3 region: CASSRTGQYGYTF. In nucleotides, the CDR3 is TGTGCCAGCAGCAGAACAGGGCAATATGGCTACACCTTC.

The CDR3 spells CASSPRTGVEAFF. CDR3 sequence (DNA): TGTGCCAGCAGCCCCCGGACAGGGGTTGAAGCTTTCTTT. This chain uses TRBV5-4 with TRBJ1-1; 9 bases are shared with TRBD1. The CDR3 runs to 13 residues. CDR1 SGHNT and CDR2 YYREEE come from the germline V gene (reference sequence). V trimming: 4 bases; J trimming: 7 bases; junction bases outside the gene matches: 5.

The rearrangement links TRBV6-5 to TRBJ2-3; a weak D match, TRBD1 (6 bases). Germline V lookup: CDR1 MNHEY, CDR2 SVGAGI. V was pared by 6 bases and J by 4 bases, with 8 bases between. CDR3 length: 12 amino acids. Written as DNA, the CDR3 is TGTGCCAGCAGAGACAGGTCAGATACGCAGTATTTT. Translating it yields CASRDRSDTQYF.

This clone was counted a few times. The V call is TRBV15, the J call TRBJ1-2; D gene ambiguous. CDR1 is LNHNV, CDR2 YYDKDF, per germline (reference sequence). V was trimmed by 0 bases and J by 5 bases, leaving 16 bases between them. The CDR3 extends over 16 amino acids. The CDR3 DNA sequence: TGTGCCACCAGCAGAGATTTGGGTAGCCTTCCTTATGGCTACACCTTC. It encodes CATSRDLGSLPYGYTF.

The count of this clone is one. The chain has TRBV24-1 and TRBJ2-2; 8 nucleotides align to TRBD1. V was clipped by 12 bases and J by 1 base; unmatched bases: 6. Germline lookup yields CDR1 KGHDR and CDR2 SFDVKD. This CDR3 is built from 14 residues. CDR3 bases: TGTGCCGCCGGGACAGGTTGGAACACCGGGGAGCTGTTTTTT. Its translation: CAAGTGWNTGELFF.

This chain joins TRBV5-6 and TRBJ2-7; a possible D gene is TRBD2 (5 bases). Trimming pared 1 base from V and 0 bases from J, leaving 8 bases between. The CDR3 length is 14 residues. Looked up from germline, CDR1 is SGHDT and CDR2 is YYEEEE. Written as DNA, the CDR3 is TGTGCCAGCAGCTTGCCGGGGAGCTCCTACGAGCAGTACGTC. It codes for CASSLPGSSYEQYV.

This chain joins TRBV4-1 and TRBJ2-1; 9 bases map to TRBD2. The CDR3 contains 16 residues. The trim removed 0 bases at V and 6 bases at J, leaving 6 bases unmatched. Germline-derived CDR1 and CDR2 are MGHRA and YSYEKL. The CDR3 nucleotides are TGCGCCAGCAGCCAAGAGGAAGCGGGGGGCGTCAATGAGCAGTTCTTC. It translates to CASSQEEAGGVNEQFF.

This clone was observed a single time. The chain employs TRBV6-5 and TRBJ2-7; a weak D match, TRBD2 (6 bases). The V end was cut by 8 bases, the J end by 6 bases, with 11 bases between. Germline CDR1 and CDR2: MNHEY and SVGAGI. This CDR3 region has 11 residues. The CDR3 region is CASLMGGEQYV. As DNA, the CDR3 is TGTGCCAGCTTGATGGGGGGCGAGCAGTACGTC.

The chain has TRBV2 and TRBJ2-2, with D possibly being TRBD1 (5 bases). Trimming left V 4 bases short and J 0 bases short, with 9 bases between. CDR3 length equals 15 residues. Germline V gene data show CDR1 as SNHLY and CDR2 as FYNNEI. CDR3 sequence (DNA): TGTGCCAGCAGTGCCGTCAGGGCGAACACCGGGGAGCTGTTTTTT. It translates to CASSAVRANTGELFF.

The rearrangement uses TRBV7-8 and TRBJ1-1, with TRBD1 as a possible D gene (5 bases). This CDR3 spans 14 amino acids. Germline CDR1 SGHVS, CDR2 FQNEAQ. The V gene lost 5 bases and the J gene lost 6 bases, with 16 bases spanning the gap. In DNA form, the CDR3 reads TGTGCCAGCAGCCCCCAAGGCGGGGACCCTGAAGCTTTCTTT. Protein: CASSPQGGDPEAFF.

This chain connects TRBV6-6 to TRBJ1-3, with 7 nucleotides matching TRBD1. The germline CDR1 and CDR2 sequences are MNHNY and SVGAGI (reference sequence). V gave up 5 bases and J gave up 7 bases; unmatched junction bases: 14. This CDR3 region has 16 residues. The CDR3 DNA sequence: TGTGCCAGCAGTCCGTTAGAATCGTACAGGGGTAACACCATATATTTT. It yields the protein CASSPLESYRGNTIYF.

J is TRBJ1-1 and V is TRBV4-1; D remains ambiguous. The CDR3 is made up of 13 amino acids. Germline CDR1 reads MGHRA; CDR2 reads YSYEKL. The ends were cut back, 4 bases at V and 2 bases at J, with 8 bases in the middle. In DNA, the CDR3 is TGCGCCAGCAGCCTCCTTTATAACACTGAAGCTTTCTTT. Encoded protein: CASSLLYNTEAFF.

The chain links TRBV10-3 to TRBJ1-3, with D unresolved. The germline V gene has CDR1 ENHRY and CDR2 SYGVKD. This CDR3 region has 16 residues. Between the trimmed V and J ends, which lost 3 bases and 0 bases, there was a span of 12 bases. The CDR3 DNA follows: TGTGCCATCAGTGACATAGGGAGCCCCTCTGGAAACACCATATATTTT. Its protein product is CAISDIGSPSGNTIYF.

The genes are TRBV5-4 and TRBJ1-3; 8 bases line up with TRBD1. The J segment lost 4 bases and the V segment lost 0 bases, leaving 9 bases of the junction unmatched. This CDR3 comprises 17 residues. Germline assignment: CDR1 SGHNT and CDR2 YYREEE (reference sequence). The CDR3 DNA reads as TGTGCCAGCAGCTTGGTGGGGGGGGACAGGTCCGGAAACACCATATATTTT. Protein: CASSLVGGDRSGNTIYF.

The chain uses TRBV7-9 and TRBJ2-3; 9 nucleotides agree with TRBD1. The CDR3 totals 17 residues. CDR1 is SEHNR, CDR2 FQNEAQ, per germline (reference sequence). V gave up 1 base and J gave up 2 bases; unmatched junction bases: 7. The CDR3: CASSLGAGDRATDTQYF. The CDR3 bases are TGTGCCAGCAGCTTAGGGGCCGGGGACAGGGCCACAGATACGCAGTATTTT.

This clone occurred a few times. Other DNA sequences in this sample translate to the same CDR3. The J gene is TRBJ2-3, the V gene TRBV29-1; 8 bases agree with TRBD2. Germline loops: CDR1 SQVTM, CDR2 ANQGSEA. The V gene end was trimmed by 3 bases and the J gene end by 6 bases; junction bases not matched to a gene: 5. CDR3 length: 13 amino acids. CDR3: CSVDGLAGDTQYF. CDR3 DNA sequence: TGCAGCGTTGACGGACTAGCTGGGGATACGCAGTATTTT.

This chain uses TRBV9 with TRBJ1-2; 10 bases are a match to TRBD1. Germline V gene sequence: CDR1 SGDLS, CDR2 YYNGEE. The V and J ends lost 4 bases and 3 bases, in that order; junction bases with no gene match: 12. The CDR3 is 17 residues long. The CDR3 region is CASSLPEGTGVDYGYTF. The CDR3 nucleotides are TGTGCCAGCAGCCTACCTGAGGGGACAGGGGTTGACTATGGCTACACCTTC.

The V gene is TRBV5-8, the J gene TRBJ1-2, with 11 bases aligning to TRBD1. V lost 2 bases and J lost 4; bases outside the gene matches: 19. The CDR3 length is 20 residues. Germline V gives CDR1 SGHTS, CDR2 YDEGEE. Here the CDR3 DNA reads TGTGCCAGCAGCTTTGATCCTTATCGGGACAGGGGGTACAAGCGCTATGGCTACACCTTC. Translated: CASSFDPYRDRGYKRYGYTF.

The genes are TRBV11-2 and TRBJ2-7; 9 bases agree with TRBD1. The germline CDR1 and CDR2 sequences are SGHAT and FQNNGV. The CDR3 runs to 17 residues. J gave up 4 bases and V 5 bases, and 15 bases lay outside the gene matches. The CDR3 DNA follows: TGTGCCAGCAGCCCGAACCCCGGGACAGGGAATTGGTACGAGCAGTACGTC. It encodes CASSPNPGTGNWYEQYV.

This sequence joins TRBV6-5 and TRBJ2-2; possibly TRBD1 for D (5 bases). Trimming took off 6 bases at V and 7 bases at J, with 15 bases between the two ends. The CDR3 runs 14 residues. CDR1 is MNHEY and CDR2 is SVGAGI in the germline V gene. Here the CDR3 reads CASSRRRGNGELFF. The DNA of the CDR3 is TGTGCCAGCAGCCGTCGTAGGGGAAACGGGGAGCTGTTTTTT.

J is TRBJ1-3 and V is TRBV6-5, with 7 bases matching TRBD1. CDR3 size: 15 residues. Germline V lookup: CDR1 MNHEY, CDR2 SVGAGI. Germline trimming cut 2 bases from V and 3 bases from J; bases unmatched to any gene: 4. CDR3 coding DNA: TGTGCCAGCAGTTACGAGGGGGCGTTTGGAAACACCATATATTTT. This sequence encodes CASSYEGAFGNTIYF.

This clone was seen a single time. This chain links TRBV5-5 with TRBJ1-5; a possible D gene is TRBD1 (6 bases). Germline CDR1 and CDR2: SGHKS and YYEKEE (reference sequence). CDR3 size: 15 residues. V was trimmed by 2 bases and J by 6 bases, leaving 15 bases between them. The CDR3 DNA is TGTGCCAGCAGCTTTTGGACAGAGGTCGGTCAGCCCCAGCATTTT. As protein: CASSFWTEVGQPQHF.

The chain couples TRBV2 to TRBJ2-3, with a weak D call TRBD2 (6 bases). Trimming shortened V by 2 bases and J by 6 bases, and 12 bases separated the two germline ends. CDR3 length equals 14 residues. CDR1 and CDR2 (germline): SNHLY, FYNNEI. CDR3: CASSERRDGDTQYF. The CDR3 coding sequence is TGTGCCAGCAGTGAAAGGAGGGATGGGGATACGCAGTATTTT.

This chain links TRBV5-4 with TRBJ2-3; D might be TRBD2 (7 bases). The V end lost 2 bases, the J end lost 3 bases, and 13 bases lay between the germline ends. Germline V CDR1 and CDR2: SGHNT, YYREEE (reference sequence). This CDR3 spans 15 amino acids. The CDR3 nucleotides read TGTGCCAGCAGCTTTGGGGGGGCGGGGACAGATACGCAGTATTTT. It specifies CASSFGGAGTDTQYF.